What follows are 10 T cell receptor beta chains derived from one specimen sequenced in a study of cytomegalovirus exposure and HLA in healthy donors. Primers included in the PCR were 60 Vbeta and 13 Jbeta primers. Profiled with immunoSEQ multiplex PCR; TCRdb holds only in-frame clones, not every one. Its table lists approximately 190,000 clones. Material for sequencing was PBMCs. The receptors come from a man aged 25-40 years in good health and CMV-seronegative.

Details on this clone: The sample carries other DNA sequences with the same CDR3. The V gene is TRBV5-1, the J gene TRBJ2-6; 9 bases line up with TRBD2. The CDR3 has 17 amino acids. The germline gives CDR1 SGHRS, CDR2 YFSETQ. The V gene end was trimmed by 0 bases and the J gene end by 2 bases; junction bases not matched to a gene: 3. CDR3 sequence (DNA): TGCGCCAGCAGCTTGGAGCCTAGCGGGGCTGGGGCCAACGTCCTGACTTTC. It specifies CASSLEPSGAGANVLTF.

As to this clone: Other nucleotide sequences from this sample produce the same CDR3. V and J are TRBV6-1 and TRBJ2-7, with TRBD1 matching 12 bases. J was trimmed by 1 base and V by 7 bases; bases with no gene match: 5. CDR1 and CDR2 (germline): MNHNS, SASEGT. The CDR3 has 15 residues. The CDR3, as DNA: TGTGCCAGCAACCCGGGACAGGGGGCTTCCTACGAGCAGTACTTC. It encodes CASNPGQGASYEQYF.

The CDR3 sequence: CASSANTNVDEKLFF. Here the CDR3 DNA reads TGTGCCAGCAGCGCCAACACGAACGTTGATGAAAAACTGTTTTTT. The chain recombines TRBV7-7 with TRBJ1-4, with unresolved D. Trimming left V 5 bases short and J 6 bases short, with 16 bases between. This CDR3 is 15 amino acids long. Germline lookup yields CDR1 SSHAT and CDR2 FNYEAQ (reference sequence).

This chain joins TRBV28 and TRBJ2-7; D gene unclear. CDR3 length equals 13 residues. Germline assignment: CDR1 MDHEN and CDR2 SYDVKM. Deletions cut 5 bases from V and 2 bases from J, with 10 bases between. For the CDR3, the DNA is TGTGCCAGCAGTCATCCGACAACCTACGAGCAGTACTTC. Its protein product is CASSHPTTYEQYF. The whole variable domain, filled in from reference TRBV28 and TRBJ2-7, reads DVKVTQSSRYLVKRTGEKVFLECVQDMDHENMFWYRQDPGLGLRLIYFSYDVKMKEKGDIPEGYSVSREKKERFSLILESASTNQTSMYLCASSHPTTYEQYFGPGTRLTVT.

J is TRBJ2-7 and V is TRBV5-5, with D unclear. CDR1 is SGHKS, CDR2 YYEKEE, per germline (reference sequence). This CDR3 region has 16 residues. With 3 bases removed from V and 0 bases from J, the gap between germline ends came to 16 bases. CDR3 bases: TGTGCCAGCAGCTCGCGTCGGGTGCGTGGCTCCTACGAGCAGTACTTC. Residues: CASSSRRVRGSYEQYF.

In DNA form, the CDR3 reads TGTGCCAGCAGCTTAGAAGGGAAGGGGGACTATGGCTACACCTTC. It encodes CASSLEGKGDYGYTF. The gene calls are TRBV11-2 and TRBJ1-2; possibly TRBD1 for D (6 bases). CDR3 length equals 15 residues. V was shortened by 0 bases and J by 3 bases, with 11 bases between the two germline ends. The germline V gene has CDR1 SGHAT and CDR2 FQNNGV.

The chain uses TRBV7-9 and TRBJ1-1, with D unclear. CDR3 length: 15 amino acids. Germline V gene lookup returns CDR1 SEHNR and CDR2 FQNEAQ (reference sequence). V lost 5 bases to trimming and J lost 1 base, with 14 bases between them. CDR3 amino acids: CASSLHADANTEAFF. For the CDR3, the DNA is TGTGCCAGCAGCCTTCACGCGGATGCGAACACTGAAGCTTTCTTT.

The chain has TRBV6-5 and TRBJ1-1; 7 nucleotides align to TRBD1. This CDR3 has 14 amino acids. CDR1 MNHEY and CDR2 SVGAGI come from the germline V gene. The ends lost 5 bases at V and 3 bases at J; junction bases unmatched: 6. CDR3 coding DNA: TGTGCCAGCAGTGATACAGGGGTCGACACTGAAGCTTTCTTT. It specifies CASSDTGVDTEAFF.

The chain combines TRBV28 with TRBJ1-4, with 11 bases aligning to TRBD1. The length of the CDR3 is 14 residues. Germline lookup yields CDR1 MDHEN and CDR2 SYDVKM. After removal of 6 bases from V and 7 bases from J, the junction contained 4 bases not matched to a gene. Here the CDR3 DNA reads TGTGCCAGCAGCCGGGACAGGGGGGCTGAAAAACTGTTTTTT. As protein: CASSRDRGAEKLFF.

J is TRBJ1-1 and V is TRBV7-2; D gene unclear. The germline V gene has CDR1 SGHTA and CDR2 FQGNSA. CDR3 size: 12 residues. The V and J ends lost 4 bases and 5 bases respectively, with 8 bases between them. The CDR3 bases are TGTGCCAGCAGCTATACATGGACTGAAGCTTTCTTT. Protein: CASSYTWTEAFF. Drawing the rest from reference TRBV7-2 and TRBJ1-1, the complete variable domain is GAGVSQSPSNKVTEKGKDVELRCDPISGHTALYWYRQSLGQGLEFLIYFQGNSAPDKSGLPSDRFSAERTGGSVSTLTIQRTQQEDSAVYLCASSYTWTEAFFGQGTRLTVV.